This passage covers 30 T cell receptor beta chains from one sample sequenced in a study of shared clonotypes between healthy human individuals. Libraries were prepared by immunoSEQ multiplex PCR; TCRdb keeps only in-frame clonotypes and omits some of them. The sample holds 2 million to 3 million clones, roughly 93% seen once. The sample comprised naive CD4+ T cells from PBMCs. Noted subset: CD45RA+ positively selected. These receptors came from a man between 18 and 29 years old in good health. Some clones in this sample may be carry-over from other donors' samples.

V gene TRBV28 combines with J gene TRBJ2-2; D might be TRBD1 or TRBD2, each matching 5 bases. V shed 9 bases and J shed 6 bases, with 17 bases lying between them. Germline V lookup: CDR1 MDHEN, CDR2 SYDVKM. The CDR3 spans 14 residues. In DNA, the CDR3 is TGTGCCAGAGCCGGGGCCGACGTGGCCGGGGAGCTGTTTTTT. Encoded protein: CARAGADVAGELFF.

The V call is TRBV15, the J call TRBJ2-1; unclear D gene. V was trimmed by 3 bases and J by 9 bases, leaving 9 bases between them. The CDR3 consists of 12 residues. Germline CDR1 reads LNHNV; CDR2 reads YYDKDF (reference sequence). CDR3: CATSSAGIEQFF. The CDR3 bases are TGTGCCACCAGCAGTGCAGGAATTGAGCAGTTCTTC.

The chain recombines TRBV7-3 with TRBJ2-3; 8 nucleotides align to TRBD2. Germline values: CDR1 SGHTA, CDR2 FQGTGA. V lost 5 bases and J lost 6; bases outside the gene matches: 4. The length of the CDR3 is 13 residues. Written as DNA, the CDR3 is TGTGCCAGCAGCACGTCGGGAGGGGATACGCAGTATTTT. Amino acid sequence: CASSTSGGDTQYF.

The V call is TRBV11-3, the J call TRBJ1-1; D gene uncertain. V lost 6 bases to trimming and J lost 10 bases, with 18 bases between them. This CDR3 is built from 13 residues. CDR1 SGHNT and CDR2 YENEEA come from the germline V gene. In DNA, the CDR3 is TGTGCCAGCAGTCCGGGCCACCTGAAGGGAGCTTTCTTT. This gives the protein CASSPGHLKGAFF.

As to this clone: Other DNA sequences within the sample encode an identical CDR3. The V gene is TRBV7-9, the J gene TRBJ2-6; no reliable D call. Germline V gene data show CDR1 as SEHNR and CDR2 as FQNEAQ (reference sequence). Trimming took 5 bases from V and 0 from J, leaving 5 bases between them. The CDR3 contains 14 residues. In DNA form, the CDR3 reads TGTGCCAGCAGCCCAGGCTCTGGGGCCAACGTCCTGACTTTC. This encodes CASSPGSGANVLTF.

The V call is TRBV9, the J call TRBJ1-1; D is ambiguous. The CDR3 runs 12 residues. Per germline, CDR1 SGDLS and CDR2 YYNGEE. Trimming took off 3 bases at V and 5 bases at J, with 8 bases between the two ends. Here the CDR3 reads CASSGDRTEAFF. CDR3 in DNA: TGTGCCAGCAGCGGCGATAGGACTGAAGCTTTCTTT.

This chain connects TRBV5-1 to TRBJ2-2, with TRBD1 matching 10 bases. CDR3 length: 16 residues. Losses at the gene ends were 0 bases for V and 2 bases for J; bases not matched to a gene: 1. Germline-derived CDR1 and CDR2 are SGHRS and YFSETQ. Here the CDR3 reads CASSLGTGGNTGELFF. CDR3 bases: TGCGCCAGCAGCTTGGGGACAGGGGGTAACACCGGGGAGCTGTTTTTT.

The V call is TRBV6-4, the J call TRBJ2-7; 11 bases fit TRBD2. CDR3 size: 15 residues. Losses at the gene ends were 3 bases for V and 4 bases for J; bases not matched to a gene: 5. The germline V gene encodes CDR1 MRHNA and CDR2 SNTAGT. The CDR3 DNA is TGTGCCAGCAGTGAGCTAGCGGGAGGCTGGTACGAGCAGTACTTC. Amino acid sequence: CASSELAGGWYEQYF.

The chain links TRBV7-9 to TRBJ1-6; D is unclear. Germline V CDR1 and CDR2: SEHNR, FQNEAQ (reference sequence). CDR3 length: 13 amino acids. The V end lost 5 bases, the J end lost 7 bases, and 9 bases lay between the germline ends. CDR3 residues: CASSRGSNSPLHF. The DNA for the CDR3 is TGTGCCAGCAGCCGAGGGTCCAATTCACCCCTCCACTTT.

The chain links TRBV9 to TRBJ1-5, with D maybe TRBD1 (6 bases). Trimming pared 3 bases from V and 7 bases from J, leaving 14 bases between. The CDR3 spans 14 residues. CDR1 and CDR2 (germline): SGDLS, YYNGEE. The CDR3 spells CASSEQGFGQPQHF. In nucleotides, the CDR3 is TGTGCCAGCAGCGAACAGGGATTCGGCCAGCCCCAGCATTTT.

Of note for this clone: This specimen includes other DNA sequences encoding the same CDR3. The chain employs TRBV29-1 and TRBJ2-6; D gene ambiguous. Deletions cut 3 bases from V and 0 bases from J, with 6 bases between. Germline V gives CDR1 SQVTM, CDR2 ANQGSEA. CDR3 length: 14 residues. Here the CDR3 reads CSVDGPSGANVLTF. In nucleotides, the CDR3 is TGCAGCGTTGATGGTCCCTCTGGGGCCAACGTCCTGACTTTC. Variable domain in full (rest from reference TRBV29-1 and TRBJ2-6): SAVISQKPSRDICQRGTSLTIQCQVDSQVTMMFWYRQQPGQSLTLIATANQGSEATYESGFVIDKFPISRPNLTFSTLTVSNMSPEDSSIYLCSVDGPSGANVLTFGAGSRLTVL.

The chain combines TRBV14 with TRBJ2-7; D may be TRBD2 (5 bases). Germline CDR1 is SGHDN and CDR2 is FVKESK. CDR3 length: 13 residues. V was pared by 6 bases and J by 2 bases, with 11 bases between. Written as DNA, the CDR3 is TGTGCCAGCAGATACGGACTGGCCTACGAGCAGTACTTC. Translating gives CASRYGLAYEQYF.

V is TRBV7-9 and J is TRBJ1-1; TRBD1 might be the D (5 bases). The V gene lost 5 bases and the J gene lost 5 bases, with 18 bases spanning the gap. Germline V gene lookup returns CDR1 SEHNR and CDR2 FQNEAQ (reference sequence). This CDR3 contains 15 residues. CDR3 region: CASSPDRGGLTEAFF. The CDR3 nucleotides are TGTGCCAGCAGCCCTGATCGTGGGGGTCTTACTGAAGCTTTCTTT.

The chain is built from TRBV5-1 and TRBJ2-1; D possibly corresponds to TRBD1 (5 bases). V lost 0 bases and J lost 10, with 11 bases in between. CDR1 and CDR2 from the germline V gene are SGHRS and YFSETQ. CDR3 length: 13 amino acids. CDR3 in amino acids: CASSLVPHREQFF. Written as DNA, the CDR3 is TGCGCCAGCAGCTTGGTTCCCCACAGGGAGCAGTTCTTC.

This chain joins TRBV27 and TRBJ2-2, with 9 bases matching TRBD2. Germline values: CDR1 MNHEY, CDR2 SMNVEV (reference sequence). The CDR3 contains 18 residues. Trimming cost V 3 bases and J 4 bases; bases outside gene matches: 12. CDR3: CASSFFRASGMGTGELFF. The CDR3 coding sequence is TGTGCCAGCAGTTTTTTTCGGGCTAGCGGGATGGGCACCGGGGAGCTGTTTTTT.

V usage is TRBV6-5 and J usage is TRBJ2-7, with D perhaps assigned TRBD1 or TRBD2 (5 bases each). Germline-derived CDR1 and CDR2 are MNHEY and SVGAGI. Trimming took 5 bases from V and 3 from J, leaving 11 bases between them. This CDR3 is 13 amino acids long. The DNA of the CDR3 is TGTGCCAGCAGTCGAGGGACCAACTACGAGCAGTACTTC. Translated, it gives CASSRGTNYEQYF.

The gene calls are TRBV10-3 and TRBJ1-5; D is ambiguous. V was trimmed by 8 bases and J by 3 bases, leaving 11 bases between them. The CDR3 has 13 amino acids. In germline, CDR1 is ENHRY, CDR2 SYGVKD. DNA for the CDR3: TGTGCCATCCGCACTTACCCCAATCAGCCCCAGCATTTT. Residues: CAIRTYPNQPQHF.

The gene calls are TRBV7-8 and TRBJ1-5; the D is unclear. The CDR3 runs 12 residues. Trimming shortened V by 3 bases and J by 4 bases, and 4 bases separated the two germline ends. In germline, CDR1 is SGHVS, CDR2 FQNEAQ. In nucleotides, the CDR3 is TGTGCCAGCAGCTTGACAAATCAGCCCCAGCATTTT. Translation gives CASSLTNQPQHF.

The chain carries TRBV4-2 and TRBJ2-1, with 7 bases aligning to TRBD2. Trimming cost V 2 bases and J 4 bases; bases outside gene matches: 5. The CDR3 runs to 15 residues. Germline CDR1 is LGHNA and CDR2 is YNFKEQ. The CDR3 bases are TGTGCCAGCAGCCAATTGCTAGCGGAGTACAATGAGCAGTTCTTC. It is translated as CASSQLLAEYNEQFF.

CDR3 sequence reads: CASGRAGTPDTQYF. In nucleotides, the CDR3 is TGTGCCAGTGGTAGGGCGGGAACCCCAGATACGCAGTATTTT. This chain connects TRBV19 to TRBJ2-3, with a tentative D call TRBD2 (6 bases). The length of the CDR3 is 14 residues. The germline V and J ends were trimmed by 8 bases and 4 bases, with 16 bases remaining between them. Germline values: CDR1 LNHDA, CDR2 SQIVND (reference sequence).

This sequence joins TRBV7-8 and TRBJ1-1; a possible D gene is TRBD1 (5 bases). The CDR3 length is 14 residues. The germline CDR1 and CDR2 sequences are SGHVS and FQNEAQ. Trimming removed 6 bases from V and 1 base from J, with 12 bases in between. The CDR3 DNA follows: TGTGCCAGCAGTTTACAACAGGCGAACACTGAAGCTTTCTTT. Protein sequence: CASSLQQANTEAFF.

V and J are TRBV29-1 and TRBJ2-3; D call uncertain. The V end was cut by 4 bases, the J end by 4 bases, with 9 bases between. The CDR3 has 12 amino acids. Looked up from germline, CDR1 is SQVTM and CDR2 is ANQGSEA. The CDR3 DNA sequence: TGCAGCGTTGTGAAGCCGGCAGATACGCAGTATTTT. It specifies CSVVKPADTQYF.

The chain carries TRBV4-1 and TRBJ1-2, with D perhaps matching TRBD1 (6 bases). CDR1 and CDR2 from the germline V gene are MGHRA and YSYEKL. V lost 4 bases, J lost 6 bases, and 21 bases lay in between. This CDR3 has 16 amino acids. The CDR3 reads CASSPPDPGTTDGYTF. CDR3 nucleotides: TGCGCCAGCAGCCCACCCGATCCCGGGACAACCGATGGCTACACCTTC.

The chain uses TRBV2 and TRBJ2-2; 14 bases fit TRBD2. The V gene's germline CDR1 is SNHLY and CDR2 FYNNEI. Trimming at V came to 6 bases and at J to 4 bases, leaving 4 bases not matched to a gene. The CDR3 covers 16 residues. CDR3 in amino acids: CASRPGTSGSTGELFF. The CDR3 DNA reads TGTGCCAGCAGGCCCGGGACTAGCGGGAGCACCGGGGAGCTGTTTTTT. The full variable domain, its missing parts supplied by reference TRBV2 and TRBJ2-2, is EPEVTQTPSHQVTQMGQEVILRCVPISNHLYFYWYRQILGQKVEFLVSFYNNEISEKSEIFDDQFSVERPDGSNFTLKIRSTKLEDSAMYFCASRPGTSGSTGELFFGEGSRLTVL.

This clone was seen only once. The V gene is TRBV7-9, the J gene TRBJ2-7; the D gene could be TRBD1 or TRBD2 (5 bases each). The V gene's germline CDR1 is SEHNR and CDR2 FQNEAQ (reference sequence). The V end was cut by 3 bases, the J end by 3 bases, with 9 bases between. CDR3 size: 13 residues. CDR3 in DNA: TGTGCCAGCAGCTTCTTGGGGGTCTACGAGCAGTACTTC. Translating gives CASSFLGVYEQYF.

Points on this clone: Different DNA sequences within this sample yield the same CDR3. The V and J genes are TRBV11-2 and TRBJ2-7, with 8 positions matching TRBD1. There are 14 residues in the CDR3. Trimming removed 1 base from V and 4 bases from J; junction bases left unmatched: 3. Germline lookup yields CDR1 SGHAT and CDR2 FQNNGV. This chain's CDR3 is CASSLGTGSYEQYF. The CDR3 DNA reads TGTGCCAGCAGCTTAGGGACAGGGAGTTACGAGCAGTACTTC.

The chain joins TRBV7-6 to TRBJ2-5; 8 bases fit TRBD1. CDR1 is SGHVS, CDR2 FNYEAQ, per germline. V shed 5 bases and J 4 bases; nucleotides not matched to a gene: 9. The CDR3 covers 15 residues. As DNA, the CDR3 is TGTGCCAGCAGCGCGACAGGGGTGGTTGCAGAGACCCAGTACTTC. Translation: CASSATGVVAETQYF.

This rearrangement joins TRBV18 to TRBJ2-1, with TRBD1 matching over 7 bases. This CDR3 has 14 residues. CDR1 is KGHSH, CDR2 LQKENI, per germline. Unmatched junction bases numbered 5, after V lost 3 bases and J lost 6 bases. This CDR3 is CASSPPGTANEQFF. CDR3 nucleotide sequence: TGTGCCAGCTCACCCCCGGGGACAGCCAATGAGCAGTTCTTC.

The CDR3 loop is CASSKALLLAGAWYNEQFF. CDR3 nucleotides: TGTGCCAGCAGCAAAGCGCTGCTTCTAGCGGGAGCGTGGTACAATGAGCAGTTCTTC. The chain links TRBV21-1 to TRBJ2-1; the table's D call TRBD2 went unverified against the DNA. TRBV21-1 is flagged as a pseudogene. The CDR3 has 19 amino acids.

In this sample, this clone turned up once. The identical CDR3 is also encoded by other nucleotide sequences in the sample. The rearrangement links TRBV18 to TRBJ2-7; D gene unclear. Germline-derived CDR1 and CDR2 are KGHSH and LQKENI. Trimming took 0 bases from V and 3 from J, leaving 6 bases between them. The CDR3 loop spans 13 amino acids. The CDR3 reads CASSPPSSYEQYF. The CDR3 DNA is TGTGCCAGCTCACCACCATCCAGCTACGAGCAGTACTTC. The full variable domain, rest sourced from reference TRBV18 and TRBJ2-7, is NAGVMQNPRHLVRRRGQEARLRCSPMKGHSHVYWYRQLPEEGLKFMVYLQKENIIDESGMPKERFSAEFPKEGPSILRIQQVVRGDSAAYFCASSPPSSYEQYFGPGTRLTVT.